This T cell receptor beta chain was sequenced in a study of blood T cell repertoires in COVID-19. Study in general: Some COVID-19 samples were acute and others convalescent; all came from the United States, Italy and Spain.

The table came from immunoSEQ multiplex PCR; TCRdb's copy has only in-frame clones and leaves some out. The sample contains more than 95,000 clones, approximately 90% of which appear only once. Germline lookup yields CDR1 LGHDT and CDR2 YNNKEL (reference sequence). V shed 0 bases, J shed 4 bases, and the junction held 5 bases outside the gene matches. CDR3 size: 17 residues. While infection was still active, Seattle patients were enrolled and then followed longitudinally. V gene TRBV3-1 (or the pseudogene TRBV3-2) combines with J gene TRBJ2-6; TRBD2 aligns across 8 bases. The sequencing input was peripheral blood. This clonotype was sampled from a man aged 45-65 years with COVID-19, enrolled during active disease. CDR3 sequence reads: CASSQERGATGANVLTF. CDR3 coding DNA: TGTGCCAGCAGCCAAGAGCGGGGGGCTACCGGGGCCAACGTCCTGACTTTC.